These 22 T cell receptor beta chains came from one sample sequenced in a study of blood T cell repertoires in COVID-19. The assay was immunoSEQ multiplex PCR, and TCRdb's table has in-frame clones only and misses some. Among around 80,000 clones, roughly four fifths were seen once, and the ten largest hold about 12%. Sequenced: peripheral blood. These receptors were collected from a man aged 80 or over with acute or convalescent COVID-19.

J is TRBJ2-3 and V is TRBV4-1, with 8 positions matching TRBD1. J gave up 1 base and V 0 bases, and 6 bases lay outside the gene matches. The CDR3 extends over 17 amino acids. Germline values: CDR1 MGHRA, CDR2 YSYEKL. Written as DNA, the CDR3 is TGCGCCAGCAGCCAAGATTGGTTACAGGGGGGCACAGATACGCAGTATTTT. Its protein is CASSQDWLQGGTDTQYF.

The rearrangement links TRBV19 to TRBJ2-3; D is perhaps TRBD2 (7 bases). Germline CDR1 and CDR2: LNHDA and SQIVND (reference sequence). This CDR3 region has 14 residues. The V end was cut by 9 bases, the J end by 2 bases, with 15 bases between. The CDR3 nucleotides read TGTGCCAGCAGCAGGGGACTAACCACAGATACGCAGTATTTT. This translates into CASSRGLTTDTQYF. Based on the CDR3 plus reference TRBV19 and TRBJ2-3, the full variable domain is DGGITQSPKYLFRKEGQNVTLSCEQNLNHDAMYWYRQDPGQGLRLIYYSQIVNDFQKGDIAEGYSVSREKKESFPLTVTSAQKNPTAFYLCASSRGLTTDTQYFGPGTRLTVL.

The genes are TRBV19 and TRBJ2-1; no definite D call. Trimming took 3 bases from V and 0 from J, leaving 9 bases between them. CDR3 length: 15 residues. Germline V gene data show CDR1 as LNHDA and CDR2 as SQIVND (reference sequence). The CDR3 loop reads CASSINANSYNEQFF. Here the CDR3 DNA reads TGTGCCAGTAGTATTAACGCTAACTCCTACAATGAGCAGTTCTTC.

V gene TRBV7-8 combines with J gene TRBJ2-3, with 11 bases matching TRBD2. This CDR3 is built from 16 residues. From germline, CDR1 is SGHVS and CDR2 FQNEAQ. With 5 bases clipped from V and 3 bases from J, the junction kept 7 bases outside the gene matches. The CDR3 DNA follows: TGTGCCAGCAGCGTAGTAGCGGGGGGGCGGACAGATACGCAGTATTTT. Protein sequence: CASSVVAGGRTDTQYF.

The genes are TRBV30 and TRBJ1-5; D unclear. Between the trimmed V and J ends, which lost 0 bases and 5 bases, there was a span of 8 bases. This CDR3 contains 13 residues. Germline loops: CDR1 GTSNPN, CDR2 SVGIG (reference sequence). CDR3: CAWSVSSHQPQHF. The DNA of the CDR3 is TGTGCCTGGAGTGTGAGTTCGCATCAGCCCCAGCATTTT.

This CDR3 is CASSQAPEGPRLANFTDTQYF. CDR3 sequence (DNA): TGTGCCAGCAGCCAAGCACCAGAGGGCCCCAGACTAGCTAATTTCACAGATACGCAGTATTTT. This chain connects TRBV3-1 (or the pseudogene TRBV3-2) to TRBJ2-3; 7 bases are a match to TRBD2. CDR3 length: 21 residues. The V segment lost 1 base and the J segment 2 bases; nucleotides outside the gene matches: 21. The germline gives CDR1 LGHDT, CDR2 YNNKEL (reference sequence).

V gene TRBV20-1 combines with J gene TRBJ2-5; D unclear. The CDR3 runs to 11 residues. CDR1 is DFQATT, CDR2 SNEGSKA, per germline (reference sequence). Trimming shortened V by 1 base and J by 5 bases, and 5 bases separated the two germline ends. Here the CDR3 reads CSARGAETQYF. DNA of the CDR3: TGCAGTGCTAGAGGGGCGGAGACCCAGTACTTC.

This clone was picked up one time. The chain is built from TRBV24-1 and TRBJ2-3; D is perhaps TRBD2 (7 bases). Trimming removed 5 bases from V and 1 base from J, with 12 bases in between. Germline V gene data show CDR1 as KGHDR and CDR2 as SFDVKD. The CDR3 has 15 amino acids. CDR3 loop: CATSVRGGGTDTQYF. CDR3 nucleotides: TGTGCCACCAGTGTTCGAGGGGGGGGCACAGATACGCAGTATTTT.

Written as DNA, the CDR3 is TGTGCCAGCAGCTTCCCCACGGGGTTGGGGTACGAGCAGTACTTC. Translation gives CASSFPTGLGYEQYF. V usage is TRBV7-9 and J usage is TRBJ2-7; maybe TRBD2 (5 bases). Between the trimmed V and J ends, which lost 3 bases and 4 bases, there was a span of 16 bases. The germline V gene has CDR1 SEHNR and CDR2 FQNEAQ (reference sequence). The CDR3 runs 15 residues.

The CDR3 DNA reads TGTGCCAGCAGCCAGGGAGGTAATTCACCCCTCCACTTT. This encodes CASSQGGNSPLHF. This chain uses TRBV27 with TRBJ1-6; tentative D call: TRBD1 (5 bases). The CDR3 runs to 13 residues. The V and J ends lost 6 bases and 6 bases respectively, with 9 bases between them. The germline V gene encodes CDR1 MNHEY and CDR2 SMNVEV (reference sequence).

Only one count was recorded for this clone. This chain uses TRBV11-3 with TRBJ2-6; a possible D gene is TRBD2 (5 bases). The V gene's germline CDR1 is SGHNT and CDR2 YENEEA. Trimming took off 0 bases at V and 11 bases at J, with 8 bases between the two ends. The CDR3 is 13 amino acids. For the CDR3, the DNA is TGTGCCAGCAGCTTAGATCGGGATGACGTCCTGACTTTC. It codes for CASSLDRDDVLTF.

The CDR3 sequence: CASSPAGGGRSYTF. CDR3 coding DNA: TGTGCCAGCAGCCCTGCAGGGGGCGGTCGGAGCTACACCTTC. The V call is TRBV9, the J call TRBJ1-2, with 8 positions matching TRBD1. Germline V CDR1 and CDR2: SGDLS, YYNGEE. V trimming: 4 bases; J trimming: 9 bases; junction bases outside the gene matches: 11. The CDR3 spans 14 residues.

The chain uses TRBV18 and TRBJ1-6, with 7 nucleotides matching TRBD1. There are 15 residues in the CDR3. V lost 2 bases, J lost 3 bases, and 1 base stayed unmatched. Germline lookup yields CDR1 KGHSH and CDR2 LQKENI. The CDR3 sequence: CASSPSGGYNSPLHF. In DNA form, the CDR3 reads TGTGCCAGCTCACCATCAGGGGGCTATAATTCACCCCTCCACTTT.

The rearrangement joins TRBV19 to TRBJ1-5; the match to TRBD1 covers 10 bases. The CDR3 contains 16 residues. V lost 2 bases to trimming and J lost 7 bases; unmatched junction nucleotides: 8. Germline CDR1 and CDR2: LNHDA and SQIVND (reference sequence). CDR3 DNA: TGTGCCAGTAGTATACTGGACAGGGGGAGAGGGCAGCCCCAGCATTTT. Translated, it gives CASSILDRGRGQPQHF. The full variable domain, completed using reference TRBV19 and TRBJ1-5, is DGGITQSPKYLFRKEGQNVTLSCEQNLNHDAMYWYRQDPGQGLRLIYYSQIVNDFQKGDIAEGYSVSREKKESFPLTVTSAQKNPTAFYLCASSILDRGRGQPQHFGDGTRLSIL.

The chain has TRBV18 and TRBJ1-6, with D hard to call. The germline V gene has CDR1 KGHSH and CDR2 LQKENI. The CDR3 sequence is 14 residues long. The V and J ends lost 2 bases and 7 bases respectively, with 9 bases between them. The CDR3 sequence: CASSPAQLNSPLHF. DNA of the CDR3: TGTGCCAGCTCACCAGCACAGCTAAATTCACCCCTCCACTTT.

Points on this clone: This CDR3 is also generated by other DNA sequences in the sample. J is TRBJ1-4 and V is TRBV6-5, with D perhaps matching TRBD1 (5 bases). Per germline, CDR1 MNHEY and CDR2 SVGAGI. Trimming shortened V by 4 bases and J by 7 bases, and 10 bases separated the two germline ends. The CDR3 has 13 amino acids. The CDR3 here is CASSSQGGEKLFF. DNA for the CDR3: TGTGCCAGCAGTTCCCAGGGCGGTGAAAAACTGTTTTTT.

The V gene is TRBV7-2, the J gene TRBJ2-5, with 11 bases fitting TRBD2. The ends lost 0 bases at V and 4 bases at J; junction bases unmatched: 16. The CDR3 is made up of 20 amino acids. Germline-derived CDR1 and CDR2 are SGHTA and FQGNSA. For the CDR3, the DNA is TGTGCCAGCAGCTTAGCTCCTAAGCTAGCGGGGGGCCCGGCGCGAGAGACCCAGTACTTC. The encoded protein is CASSLAPKLAGGPARETQYF.

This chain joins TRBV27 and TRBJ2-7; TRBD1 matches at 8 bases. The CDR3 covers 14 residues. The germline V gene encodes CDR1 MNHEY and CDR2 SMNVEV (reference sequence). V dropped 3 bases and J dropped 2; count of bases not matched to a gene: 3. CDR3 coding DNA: TGTGCCAGCAGTTTCGGGGACAGGACCTACGAGCAGTACTTC. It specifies CASSFGDRTYEQYF.

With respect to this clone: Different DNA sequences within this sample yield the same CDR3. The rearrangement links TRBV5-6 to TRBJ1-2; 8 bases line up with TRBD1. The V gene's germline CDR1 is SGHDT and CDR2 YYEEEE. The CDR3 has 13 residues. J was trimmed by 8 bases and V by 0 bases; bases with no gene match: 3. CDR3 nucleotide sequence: TGTGCCAGCAGCTTGGTACAGGGGGGAGGCTACACCTTC. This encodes CASSLVQGGGYTF.

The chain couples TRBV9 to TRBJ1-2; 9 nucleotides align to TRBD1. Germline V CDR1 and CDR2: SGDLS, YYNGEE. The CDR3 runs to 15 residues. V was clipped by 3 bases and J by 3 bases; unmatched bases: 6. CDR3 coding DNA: TGTGCCAGCAGCGCAGGGGGACAGGGAGACTATGGCTACACCTTC. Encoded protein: CASSAGGQGDYGYTF.

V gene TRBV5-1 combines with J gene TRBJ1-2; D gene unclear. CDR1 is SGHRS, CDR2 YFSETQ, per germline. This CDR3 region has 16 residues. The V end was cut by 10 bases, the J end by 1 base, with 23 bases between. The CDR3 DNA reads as TGCGCCCGCCGGGGTCGATACATAGGTTTTAACTATGGCTACACCTTC. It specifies CARRGRYIGFNYGYTF.

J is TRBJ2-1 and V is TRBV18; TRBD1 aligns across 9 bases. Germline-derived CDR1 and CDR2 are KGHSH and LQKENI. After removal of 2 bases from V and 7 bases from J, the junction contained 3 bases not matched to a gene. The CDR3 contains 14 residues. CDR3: CASSPRDRVNEQFF. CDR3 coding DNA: TGTGCCAGCTCACCAAGGGACAGGGTTAATGAGCAGTTCTTC.